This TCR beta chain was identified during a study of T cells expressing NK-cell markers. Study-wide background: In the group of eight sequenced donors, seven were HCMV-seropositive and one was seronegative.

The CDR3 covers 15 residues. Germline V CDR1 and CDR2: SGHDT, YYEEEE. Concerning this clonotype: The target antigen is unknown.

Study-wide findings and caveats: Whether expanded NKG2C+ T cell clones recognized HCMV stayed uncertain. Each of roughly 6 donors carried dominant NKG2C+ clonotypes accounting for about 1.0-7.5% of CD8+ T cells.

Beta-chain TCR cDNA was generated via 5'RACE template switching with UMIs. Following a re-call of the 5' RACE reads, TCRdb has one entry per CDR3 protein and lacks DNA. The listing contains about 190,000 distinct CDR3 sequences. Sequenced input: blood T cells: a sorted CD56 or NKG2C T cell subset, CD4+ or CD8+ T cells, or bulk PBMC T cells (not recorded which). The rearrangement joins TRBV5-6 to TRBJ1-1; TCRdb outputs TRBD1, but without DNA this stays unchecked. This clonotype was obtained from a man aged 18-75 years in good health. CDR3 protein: CASSLAGTGNTEAFF.